This T cell receptor beta chain came from a study of glioma-infiltrating T cells after dendritic cell vaccination. Study-level findings and limits: The cohort had few patients with full blood and tumor sets. Survival was not directly related to TCR clonality in these patients.

TCRB CDR3 was amplified from 2 ug genomic DNA or less. Measured with immunoSEQ multiplex PCR; TCRdb has only the in-frame clones, and not every one. This sample has approximately 100,000 clones; approximately 80% occur once, and the top ten carry approximately 6%. As concerns this clone: The antigen remains undetermined.

This TCR was sampled from a human donor with glioblastoma. Here the sequenced sample was blood, taken before dendritic cell vaccination.

CDR3 residues: CASTSGRWREKYEQYF. The CDR3 DNA reads TGTGCCAGCACCTCGGGCCGGTGGCGGGAGAAGTACGAGCAGTACTTC. The chain recombines TRBV2 with TRBJ2-5; TRBD2 matches 7 bases. Matching the DNA end better, TRBJ2-7 makes the J call doubtful. This CDR3 contains 16 residues. CDR1 is SNHLY and CDR2 is FYNNEI in the germline V gene.